The next 17 T cell receptor beta chains were all read from a single sample in a study of early T cells in non-severe SARS-CoV-2 infection. TCRdb analysed the 5' RACE reads with MiXCR anew, one entry per CDR3 protein. The data show fewer than 85,000 distinct CDR3 sequences, under 15% seen once. Sequenced sample: whole blood. The source is an adult who was a healthcare worker with PCR-confirmed SARS-CoV-2 infection or an uninfected control (not recorded which).

The chain combines TRBV27 with TRBJ2-7; tentatively, D is TRBD2 (5 bases). V shed 8 bases and J shed 4 bases, with 24 bases lying between them. The CDR3 runs to 16 residues. The germline gives CDR1 MNHEY, CDR2 SMNVEV (reference sequence). The CDR3 DNA reads TGTGCCAGCCGGCCTAGGGAGTCCTCGAGCTCTTACGAGCAGTACTTC. Translated: CASRPRESSSSYEQYF.

In this sample, this clonotype turned up many times. The rearrangement uses TRBV6-5 and TRBJ2-4, with TRBD2 as a possible D gene (6 bases). Germline V CDR1 and CDR2: MNHEY, SVGAGI. V lost 6 bases and J lost 0, with 12 bases in between. CDR3 length: 15 amino acids. As DNA, the CDR3 is TGTGCCAGCAGCGCGGGGTCCATAGCCAAAAACATTCAGTACTTC. It specifies CASSAGSIAKNIQYF.

This clonotype came up many times. V gene TRBV5-6 combines with J gene TRBJ1-2, with 8 bases that match TRBD1. With 3 bases clipped from V and 7 bases from J, the junction kept 23 bases outside the gene matches. Looked up from germline, CDR1 is SGHDT and CDR2 is YYEEEE. The CDR3 runs 19 residues. The CDR3 DNA follows: TGTGCCAGCAGCTGGAACCGAGGGACAGGAACCACTTGGGGTAGTGGCTACACCTTC. Translated, it gives CASSWNRGTGTTWGSGYTF.

The table lists this clonotype with many counts. The chain is built from TRBV29-1 and TRBJ1-1; no definite D call. Deletions cut 5 bases from V and 0 bases from J, with 13 bases between. Germline V gene lookup returns CDR1 SQVTM and CDR2 ANQGSEA. The CDR3 has 14 amino acids. CDR3 DNA: TGCAGCGTTCGTGGACTCGCCCTGAACACTGAAGCTTTCTTT. The encoded protein is CSVRGLALNTEAFF.

This clonotype was seen many times. This chain links TRBV20-1 with TRBJ2-5, with a weak D call TRBD2 (5 bases). Trimming cost V 1 base and J 3 bases, with 6 bases left between them. Germline-derived CDR1 and CDR2 are DFQATT and SNEGSKA (reference sequence). This CDR3 has 12 amino acids. The CDR3 DNA follows: TGCAGTGCTAGAGCGGGGAAAGAGACCCAGTACTTC. It translates to CSARAGKETQYF.

This clonotype was counted many times. The chain links TRBV11-2 to TRBJ2-7, with TRBD2 matching 8 bases. With V trimmed by 0 bases and J by 1 base, 2 bases remained unmatched. Looked up from germline, CDR1 is SGHAT and CDR2 is FQNNGV. The length of the CDR3 is 15 residues. Written as DNA, the CDR3 is TGTGCCAGCAGCTTAGATCCGGGAGGGTCCTACGAGCAGTACTTC. It yields the protein CASSLDPGGSYEQYF.

The chain couples TRBV6-5 to TRBJ2-1; D remains ambiguous. CDR1 is MNHEY, CDR2 SVGAGI, per germline. This CDR3 spans 13 amino acids. Trimming took 6 bases from V and 5 from J, leaving 11 bases between them. CDR3 sequence: CASSTWQNNEQFF. The CDR3 bases are TGTGCCAGCAGCACTTGGCAGAACAATGAGCAGTTCTTC.

In its sample, this clonotype was seen many times. The chain recombines TRBV11-2 with TRBJ2-7; D remains ambiguous. Trimming took 2 bases from V and 6 from J, leaving 5 bases between them. CDR1 and CDR2 from the germline V gene are SGHAT and FQNNGV. This CDR3 comprises 11 residues. Here the CDR3 reads CASSLRGEQYF. CDR3 in DNA: TGTGCCAGCAGCTTAAGAGGCGAGCAGTACTTC.

This clonotype was seen repeatedly, ten times or more. V usage is TRBV9 and J usage is TRBJ2-5; D is unclear. The CDR3 has 13 residues. Germline CDR1 is SGDLS and CDR2 is YYNGEE. The V end was cut by 0 bases, the J end by 5 bases, with 8 bases between. As DNA, the CDR3 is TGTGCCAGCAGCGTAGGGGTCGGGGAGACCCAGTACTTC. Translating it yields CASSVGVGETQYF.

This clonotype was found many times. The chain links TRBV19 to TRBJ2-2; D ambiguous. CDR3 length: 16 residues. Germline V gives CDR1 LNHDA, CDR2 SQIVND (reference sequence). Trimming removed 4 bases from V and 5 bases from J, with 17 bases in between. CDR3 nucleotide sequence: TGTGCCAGTAGTACAGGACCGTCTGAGTGGACCGGGGAGCTGTTTTTT. This encodes CASSTGPSEWTGELFF.

This clonotype was seen repeatedly, ten times or more. The DNA of the CDR3 is TGCAGTGCAGCCGAACGGGTGAGCTCCTACGAGCAGTACTTC. Its protein is CSAAERVSSYEQYF. This chain uses TRBV20-1 with TRBJ2-7; D is uncertain. The V end lost 6 bases, the J end lost 0 bases, and 15 bases lay between the germline ends. The germline gives CDR1 DFQATT, CDR2 SNEGSKA (reference sequence). The CDR3 is 14 amino acids.

The sample holds many counts of this clonotype. J is TRBJ2-7 and V is TRBV5-1; D is unclear. Germline-derived CDR1 and CDR2 are SGHRS and YFSETQ. The CDR3 extends over 15 amino acids. V lost 0 bases, J lost 0 bases, and 10 bases lay in between. CDR3 in amino acids: CASSLGHAGSYEQYF. The DNA for the CDR3 is TGCGCCAGCAGCTTGGGGCACGCCGGCTCCTACGAGCAGTACTTC.

This clonotype was found a few times. This chain connects TRBV4-2 to TRBJ2-5, with 9 bases lining up with TRBD2. The V gene end was trimmed by 3 bases and the J gene end by 4 bases; junction bases not matched to a gene: 6. The CDR3 length is 15 residues. CDR1 is LGHNA and CDR2 is YNFKEQ in the germline V gene. The CDR3 region has the DNA TGTGCCAGCAGCCAGGGAGCGGGGGGTTCAGAGACCCAGTACTTC. Translated, it gives CASSQGAGGSETQYF.

V usage is TRBV29-1 and J usage is TRBJ2-1; D not certain. The CDR3 is 14 residues long. Per the germline V gene, CDR1 is SQVTM and CDR2 is ANQGSEA. V lost 2 bases and J lost 4, with 12 bases in between. CDR3 DNA sequence: TGCAGCGTTGAATCGCGACTCAAATACAATGAGCAGTTCTTC. Protein: CSVESRLKYNEQFF.

This clonotype was counted at least ten times. The CDR3 region is CASSYQGPENTEAFF. As DNA, the CDR3 is TGTGCCAGCAGTTATCAGGGGCCAGAGAACACTGAAGCTTTCTTT. This chain links TRBV6-2 or TRBV6-3 with TRBJ1-1, with a weak D call TRBD1 (6 bases). Germline V CDR1 and CDR2: MNHEY, SVGEGT. V lost 3 bases and J lost 1, with 12 bases in between. The CDR3 is 15 amino acids.

The sample holds many counts of this clonotype. This sequence joins TRBV20-1 and TRBJ1-2; 8 bases fit TRBD1. Germline V CDR1 and CDR2: DFQATT, SNEGSKA (reference sequence). The trim removed 6 bases at V and 6 bases at J, leaving 18 bases unmatched. CDR3 length equals 16 residues. The CDR3 region has the DNA TGCAGTGCCCCACAGCAGGACCTGGACAGGGCCAATGGCTACACCTTC. Its translation: CSAPQQDLDRANGYTF.

This clonotype was detected a few times. This sequence joins TRBV3-1 and TRBJ2-3; D possibly uses TRBD1 or TRBD2 (5 bases each). V was cut by 8 bases and J by 4 bases, with 19 bases left in between. The length of the CDR3 is 15 residues. From germline, CDR1 is LGHDT and CDR2 YNNKEL (reference sequence). CDR3 coding DNA: TGTGCCAGCCGAACGGGACGGAGAGTTTCAGATACGCAGTATTTT. Encoded protein: CASRTGRRVSDTQYF.